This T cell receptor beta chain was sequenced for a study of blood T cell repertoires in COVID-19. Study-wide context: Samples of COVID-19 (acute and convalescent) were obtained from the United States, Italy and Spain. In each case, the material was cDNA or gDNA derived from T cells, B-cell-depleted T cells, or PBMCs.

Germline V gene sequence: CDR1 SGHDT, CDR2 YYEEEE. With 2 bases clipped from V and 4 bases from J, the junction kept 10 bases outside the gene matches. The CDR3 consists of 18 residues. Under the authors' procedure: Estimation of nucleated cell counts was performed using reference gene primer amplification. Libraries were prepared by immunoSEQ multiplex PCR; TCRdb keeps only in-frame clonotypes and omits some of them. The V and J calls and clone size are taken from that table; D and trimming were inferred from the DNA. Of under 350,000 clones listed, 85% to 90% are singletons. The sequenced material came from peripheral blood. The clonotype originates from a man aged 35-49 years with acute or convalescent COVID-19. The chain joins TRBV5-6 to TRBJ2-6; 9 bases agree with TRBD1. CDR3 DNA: TGTGCCAGCAGCTTCCCGGGACAGGGCAATTGGGGGGCCAACGTCCTGACTTTC. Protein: CASSFPGQGNWGANVLTF. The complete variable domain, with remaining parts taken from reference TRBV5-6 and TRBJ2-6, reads DAGVTQSPTHLIKTRGQQVTLRCSPKSGHDTVSWYQQALGQGPQFIFQYYEEEERQRGNFPDRFSGHQFPNYSSELNVNALLLGDSALYLCASSFPGQGNWGANVLTFGAGSRLTVL.